Listed below are T cell receptor beta chains from one sample, sequenced in a study of blood T cell repertoires in COVID-19. Libraries were prepared by immunoSEQ multiplex PCR; TCRdb keeps only in-frame clonotypes and omits some of them. The table records over 150,000 clones, 79% of them present only once. Sequenced sample: PBMCs or T cells enriched from blood (not recorded which). The receptor source for this set is a woman aged 65 to 85 in a cohort exposed to, infected with or recovered from COVID-19 (not recorded which). Each CDR3 is given with its conserved first and last residue. The order of the fields is CDR3 protein, CDR3 DNA, V gene, J gene, D gene. A D gene is named only where the DNA matches it firmly.

cdr3_aa: CASSLESTHYEQYF
cdr3_nt: TGTGCCAGCAGCTTAGAAAGCACTCACTACGAGCAGTACTTC
v_call: TRBV7-4
j_call: TRBJ2-7
d_call: NA

cdr3_aa: CASSLPGDTEAFF
cdr3_nt: TGCGCCAGCAGCTTGCCCGGGGACACTGAAGCTTTCTTT
v_call: TRBV5-1
j_call: TRBJ1-1
d_call: NA

cdr3_aa: CASSLWGGSQPQHF
cdr3_nt: TGTGCCAGCAGTTTGTGGGGAGGATCTCAGCCCCAGCATTTT
v_call: TRBV28
j_call: TRBJ1-5
d_call: NA

cdr3_aa: CASSPTGPGNEQYF
cdr3_nt: TGTGCCAGCAGCCCGACAGGTCCGGGCAACGAGCAGTACTTC
v_call: TRBV25-1
j_call: TRBJ2-7
d_call: NA

cdr3_aa: CASSPRQGAFNEQFF
cdr3_nt: TGTGCCAGCAGCCCGAGACAGGGGGCCTTCAATGAGCAGTTCTTC
v_call: TRBV11-2
j_call: TRBJ2-1
d_call: TRBD1

cdr3_aa: CASTRGSNQPQHF
cdr3_nt: TGTGCCAGTACGCGGGGGAGCAATCAGCCCCAGCATTTT
v_call: TRBV19
j_call: TRBJ1-5
d_call: NA

cdr3_aa: CASSVVGSPLHF
cdr3_nt: TGTGCCAGCAGCGTAGTTGGTTCACCCCTCCACTTT
v_call: TRBV27
j_call: TRBJ1-6
d_call: NA

cdr3_aa: CASSLVTGSGYTF
cdr3_nt: TGTGCCAGCAGTTTAGTGACAGGGTCTGGCTACACCTTC
v_call: TRBV28
j_call: TRBJ1-2
d_call: TRBD1

cdr3_aa: CASSSRETQYF
cdr3_nt: TGTGCCAGCAGTTCCCGAGAGACCCAGTACTTC
v_call: TRBV12-3/TRBV12-4
j_call: TRBJ2-5
d_call: NA

cdr3_aa: CASSYSRVGGEQYF
cdr3_nt: TGTGCCAGCAGTTACTCCCGAGTCGGGGGAGAGCAGTACTTC
v_call: TRBV6-2/TRBV6-3
j_call: TRBJ2-7
d_call: NA

cdr3_aa: CATVLGLAGPRRHQETQYF
cdr3_nt: TGTGCCACCGTACTCGGACTAGCGGGACCTAGAAGACACCAAGAGACCCAGTACTTC
v_call: TRBV5-4
j_call: TRBJ2-5
d_call: TRBD2

cdr3_aa: CASSRDSLAGGWNEQFF
cdr3_nt: TGTGCCAGTAGTAGAGACTCACTAGCGGGAGGGTGGAATGAGCAGTTCTTC
v_call: TRBV19
j_call: TRBJ2-1
d_call: TRBD2

cdr3_aa: CASSLGLVGNEQFF
cdr3_nt: TGTGCCAGCAGCCTCGGACTCGTGGGGAATGAGCAGTTCTTC
v_call: TRBV3-1/TRBV3-2
j_call: TRBJ2-1
d_call: NA